These 10 T cell receptor beta chains were all obtained from the same sample, sequenced in a study of PD-1 blockade in mismatch repair-deficient tumors. Generated by immunoSEQ multiplex PCR, the TCRdb table keeps only in-frame clones and is missing some. The sample holds under 95,000 clones, approximately 81% seen once. Sequences were derived from peripheral blood, sampled 44 weeks after starting pembrolizumab. All receptors derive from an adult with mismatch repair-deficient cancer.

The chain couples TRBV9 to TRBJ1-3; D unresolved. Germline CDR1 and CDR2: SGDLS and YYNGEE. The CDR3 runs to 13 residues. The V end lost 4 bases, the J end lost 0 bases, and 5 bases lay between the germline ends. The CDR3 coding sequence is TGTGCCAGCAGCTTAAACTCTGGAAACACCATATATTTT. It specifies CASSLNSGNTIYF.

This clone was picked up a small number of times. This chain connects TRBV11-2 to TRBJ2-1, with D perhaps being TRBD1 or TRBD2 (5 bases each). Per the germline V gene, CDR1 is SGHAT and CDR2 is FQNNGV. V gave up 4 bases and J gave up 15 bases, with 22 bases separating them. The CDR3 runs 14 residues. CDR3 sequence reads: CASSSVGGLSDPFF. Written as DNA, the CDR3 is TGTGCCAGCAGCTCCGTTGGGGGTCTGTCAGACCCGTTCTTC.

This clone appeared a single time. The chain joins TRBV19 to TRBJ1-2; D not resolved. Germline V gene lookup returns CDR1 LNHDA and CDR2 SQIVND (reference sequence). The CDR3 length is 14 residues. The ends were cut back, 5 bases at V and 8 bases at J, with 18 bases in the middle. The CDR3 spells CASSPEVLGSGYTF. Written as DNA, the CDR3 is TGTGCCAGTAGTCCAGAGGTCTTAGGGTCCGGCTACACCTTC.

This clone was found a few times. The chain is built from TRBV10-3 and TRBJ1-5; TRBD1 might be the D (5 bases). CDR3 length: 16 amino acids. Germline V CDR1 and CDR2: ENHRY, SYGVKD. With 3 bases removed from V and 2 bases from J, the gap between germline ends came to 14 bases. The CDR3 protein is CAISDVGTLGNQPQHF. The CDR3 bases are TGTGCCATCAGTGATGTAGGGACGTTGGGCAATCAGCCCCAGCATTTT.

In this sample, this clone turned up once. The rearrangement links TRBV18 to TRBJ1-2, with D possibly being TRBD1 (5 bases). Deletions cut 3 bases from V and 0 bases from J, with 11 bases between. The CDR3 runs 15 residues. CDR1 is KGHSH and CDR2 is LQKENI in the germline V gene. The CDR3 loop reads CASSPDSNPNYGYTF. The CDR3 DNA reads as TGTGCCAGCTCACCCGACAGTAATCCTAACTATGGCTACACCTTC.

This clone appeared once. The chain uses TRBV14 and TRBJ2-1; 7 bases fit TRBD2. Per the germline V gene, CDR1 is SGHDN and CDR2 is FVKESK. This CDR3 is built from 14 residues. After removal of 6 bases from V and 9 bases from J, the junction contained 11 bases not matched to a gene. The CDR3 is CASSEGGRAGEQFF. Here the CDR3 DNA reads TGTGCCAGCAGTGAGGGAGGGAGGGCCGGTGAGCAGTTCTTC.

The J gene is TRBJ2-2, the V gene TRBV28; 9 bases match TRBD1. This CDR3 has 14 residues. Germline V CDR1 and CDR2: MDHEN, SYDVKM. The V gene end was trimmed by 7 bases and the J gene end by 6 bases; junction bases not matched to a gene: 6. In DNA form, the CDR3 reads TGTGCCAGCATCAACAGGGGGCGCGCCGGGGAGCTGTTTTTT. Protein sequence: CASINRGRAGELFF.

The chain links TRBV10-3 to TRBJ2-5; D is undetermined. V lost 2 bases and J 2 bases, leaving 6 bases between the germline ends. The CDR3 has 13 amino acids. Germline CDR1 ENHRY, CDR2 SYGVKD. CDR3 DNA: TGTGCCATCAGTGAGGAGACACAAGAGACCCAGTACTTC. It specifies CAISEETQETQYF.

The rearrangement uses TRBV7-3 and TRBJ2-5, with a possible D match to TRBD2 (7 bases). The CDR3 spans 15 residues. Trimming took 5 bases from V and 2 from J, leaving 15 bases between them. From germline, CDR1 is SGHTA and CDR2 FQGTGA. The CDR3 here is CASSPSGGPQETQYF. The CDR3 DNA is TGTGCCAGCAGCCCCTCGGGGGGCCCTCAAGAGACCCAGTACTTC.

V and J are TRBV5-6 and TRBJ2-2; 9 nucleotides align to TRBD1. Germline V CDR1 and CDR2: SGHDT, YYEEEE. There are 16 residues in the CDR3. After removal of 2 bases from V and 7 bases from J, the junction contained 9 bases not matched to a gene. CDR3: CASSFAQGAKYGELFF. The CDR3, as DNA: TGTGCCAGCAGCTTCGCACAGGGGGCGAAATACGGGGAGCTGTTTTTT.